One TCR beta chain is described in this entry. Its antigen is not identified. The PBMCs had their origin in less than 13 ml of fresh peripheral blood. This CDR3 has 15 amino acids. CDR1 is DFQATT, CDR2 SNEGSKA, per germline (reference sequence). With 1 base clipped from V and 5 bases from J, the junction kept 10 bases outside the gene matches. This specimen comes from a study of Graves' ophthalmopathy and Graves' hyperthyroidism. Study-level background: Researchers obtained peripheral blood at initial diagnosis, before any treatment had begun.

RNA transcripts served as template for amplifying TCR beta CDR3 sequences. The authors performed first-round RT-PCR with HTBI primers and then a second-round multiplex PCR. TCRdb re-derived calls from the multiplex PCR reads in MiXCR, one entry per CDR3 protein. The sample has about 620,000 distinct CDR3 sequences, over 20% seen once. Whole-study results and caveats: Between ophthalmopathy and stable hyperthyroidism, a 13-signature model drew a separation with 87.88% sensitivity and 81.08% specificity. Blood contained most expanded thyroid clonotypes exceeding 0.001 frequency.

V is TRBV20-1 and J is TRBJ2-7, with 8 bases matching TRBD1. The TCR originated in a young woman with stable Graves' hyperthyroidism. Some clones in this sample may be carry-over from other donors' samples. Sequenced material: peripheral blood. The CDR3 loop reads CSARGWTGLPNEQYF. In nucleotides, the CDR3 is TGCAGTGCTAGAGGATGGACAGGGCTTCCTAACGAGCAGTACTTC.